This TCR beta chain was observed in a study of shared clonotypes between healthy human individuals (dated by TCRdb to 2018 to 2021). Broadly, across the study: The cohort included three men and a couple of women between 18 and 49 years of age. For each donor, three plates each were used for CD4 naive and CD4 memory, two plates were used for CD8 naive, and one plate was used for CD8 memory. Each donor's leukapheresis produced roughly between roughly 0.94 and 9.5 billion PBMCs. The study deeply sequenced blood TCR repertoires of several healthy adults to estimate repertoire size and the extent of clonotype sharing between individuals. Different laboratories and diverse techniques were used to prepare libraries and sequence TCR repertoires, to increase sequencing depth and limit assay-specific biases. What the authors observed across the whole study: Compared with non-shared clonotypes, the clonotypes found in all four sorted-subset donors had higher generation probabilities. The small number of donors limited the genetic and exposure-history diversity represented. Rarefaction of sorted-subset datasets indicated incomplete sequencing despite the large sequencing depth. Naive subsets generally had larger estimated clonotype richness than memory subsets. Across four donors, 4.5% to 6.5% of naive CD4, 3% to 3.5% of naive CD8, about 2% of memory CD4, and approximately 0.4% of memory CD8 clonotypes were shared. Pairwise subsampling led to the expectation that sequencing depth would affect the degree of clonotype sharing among donors. Sampling was limited to blood, and TCR repertoires in tissue likely differ from TCR repertoires in blood.

The germline V gene specifies MNHEY as CDR1 and SVGAGI as CDR2. The CDR3 goes from the cysteine to the phenylalanine over 14 residues. The CDR3 DNA has 42 bases and is translated from base 1. The germline ends are 16 bases apart after V is trimmed by 10 bases and J by 0 bases. The donors were healthy, HIV-negative adults with no recently reported acute infections or vaccinations. All donors were Caucasian adults living in Nashville, Tennessee, USA. CD4+ T cells were enriched by magnetic negative selection; naive cells were then positively selected on CD45RA, and the negative fraction formed the memory subset. Blood was obtained by leukapheresis, after which PBMCs were separated by Ficoll-Histopaque density gradient centrifugation and cryopreserved in liquid nitrogen vapor phase. Purity and quantity of every magnetically sorted T cell population were checked by analytical flow cytometry. Each sorted fraction had its genomic DNA isolated and then quantified by UV absorbance on a Nanodrop 2000c.

TCR CDR3 regions were amplified from genomic DNA by multiplex PCR using the deep immunoSEQ assay. Extracted genomic DNA from each cell subset was distributed evenly across all wells of several immunoSEQ 96-well plates, and each plate was treated as a replicate. Each replicate PCR for sorted subsets received 150 to 250 ng genomic DNA, equal to about 30,000 T cell genomes. The purified libraries were quantified using a Qubit 3.0 fluorometer, sized with a Bioanalyzer 2100, and then quantified again using the KAPA Library Quantification kit. Each immunoSEQ 96-well plate was sequenced on its own single-read 150-cycle Illumina NextSeq 550 flow cell. Processing in the source paper ran as follows. Because only junctional sequences without quality scores were contained in the immunoSEQ output, filtering matching that applied to full-length reads could not be performed. Sequences were annotated with PyIR, a Python wrapper for IgBLAST v1.9, and V/J genes and CDR3 were assigned using IMGT germline references. Reads with weak V/J assignments (E-value above 1e-6), missing CDR3, stop codons, out-of-frame junctions, or ambiguous translated residues were removed. V3J clonotypes were defined by identical inferred V gene, J gene, and CDR3 amino acid sequence. To compute the percentage overlap between repertoires, the number of shared unique clonotypes was divided by the size of the smaller repertoire. RTK rarefaction, the Chao1 estimator, and Recon v2.1 estimates of unobserved clonotypes were used to assess repertoire richness. OLGA was used to compute generation probabilities for all TCRbeta clonotypes that the gDNA method yielded from a few donors. Drawn from immuneACCESS, this table holds only the in-frame rearrangements with V and J called that TCRdb kept. Clones are partly lost; checked studies trace under half to an unresolved V gene and leave the rest unexplained. V and J calls and clone size are as listed in that table; D and trimming were resolved from the DNA. This sample gives 2 million to 2.5 million clones in total; around 92% of them show up just once. About 0.41% of the sample lies in the top ten.

This clone is a singleton in its sample. Its binding antigen is unknown. Base quality data are lacking; no much larger clone is found one base away. The TCR was taken from a man between 18 and 35 years old in good health. Some clones in this sample may be carry-over from other donors' samples. The V and J genes are TRBV6-5 and TRBJ2-7; the D gene identity is not certain. The sequencing sample was made of naive CD4+ T cells from PBMCs. The sample's cell subset or site, from its label and the paper: CD45RA+ positively selected. In nucleotide form, the sequence is TGTGCCACCTCGGTCAGAGTTAACTCCTACGAGCAGTACTTC. This gives the protein CATSVRVNSYEQYF.